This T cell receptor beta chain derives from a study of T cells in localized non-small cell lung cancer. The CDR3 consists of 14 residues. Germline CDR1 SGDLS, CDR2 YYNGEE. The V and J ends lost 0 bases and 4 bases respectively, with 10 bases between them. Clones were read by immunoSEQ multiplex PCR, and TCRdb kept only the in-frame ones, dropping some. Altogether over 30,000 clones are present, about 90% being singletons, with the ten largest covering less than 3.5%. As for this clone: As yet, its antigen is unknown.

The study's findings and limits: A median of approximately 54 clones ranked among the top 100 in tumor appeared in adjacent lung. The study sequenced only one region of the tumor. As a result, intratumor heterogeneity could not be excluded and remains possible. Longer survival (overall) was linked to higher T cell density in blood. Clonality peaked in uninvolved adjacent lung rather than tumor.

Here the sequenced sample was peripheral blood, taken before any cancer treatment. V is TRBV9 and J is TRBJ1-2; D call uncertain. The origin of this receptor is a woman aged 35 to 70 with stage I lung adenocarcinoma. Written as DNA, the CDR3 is TGTGCCAGCAGCGTAGAAGGCAGTGTCTATGGCTACACCTTC. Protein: CASSVEGSVYGYTF.